Listed below are T cell receptor beta chains from one sample, sequenced in a study of regulatory T cells in long-lasting Graves disease. In TCRdb, the multiplex PCR reads were re-called with MiXCR into one record per CDR3 protein. The sample lists roughly 400,000 distinct CDR3 sequences, about a sixth seen once, with 20% to 25% in the top ten. The data also belong to a second study, concerning T cells in Graves' hyperthyroidism and ophthalmopathy.

The specimen was peripheral blood mononuclear cells (PBMCs), collected at new diagnosis, from a patient treated with antithyroid drugs. These receptors all come from a woman younger than 30 with Graves disease. Each CDR3 is given with its conserved first and last residue. The D gene is left open where the match is weak. Clone sizes are given selectively: once, few, many, or a class where the clone is expanded.

size,D,J,V,DNA,CDR3
many,NA,TRBJ2-2,TRBV7-8,TGTGCCAGCAGCTTTGGGACCCACACCGGGGAGCTGTTTTTT,CASSFGTHTGELFF
NA,NA,TRBJ2-3,TRBV5-1,TGCGCCAGCAGCTTGGAGTTTGGAGATACGCAGTATTTT,CASSLEFGDTQYF
many,TRBD2,TRBJ2-1,TRBV28,TGTGCCAGCAGCTGGAGATCTAGCGGTTCCTACAATGAGCAGTTCTTC,CASSWRSSGSYNEQFF
many,TRBD1,TRBJ1-5,TRBV28,TGTGCCAGCAGTTTGCAACAGGGGAGCAATCAGCCCCAGCATTTT,CASSLQQGSNQPQHF
NA,NA,TRBJ2-1,TRBV5-6,TGTGCCAGCAGCCCGGAACCGGGACCCCCAAGCAGCAATGAGCAGTTCTTC,CASSPEPGPPSSNEQFF
NA,NA,TRBJ1-2,TRBV4-2,TGTGCCAGCAGCCAAGATATGAAGAGGGGCTACACCTTC,CASSQDMKRGYTF
NA,TRBD1,TRBJ2-4,TRBV9,TGTGCCAGCAGCAAGAAGGGGACAGGGGGTATGGGAAACATTCAGTACTTC,CASSKKGTGGMGNIQYF
many,NA,TRBJ1-4,TRBV28,TGTGCCAGCAGCTCGCCGGGCGGGGGCTTTGGTGAAAAACTGTTTTTT,CASSSPGGGFGEKLFF
many,TRBD1,TRBJ1-2,TRBV27,TGTGCCAGCAGTTTACGGGGACAGGGGGTGATCTATGGCTACACCTTC,CASSLRGQGVIYGYTF
few,NA,TRBJ1-1,TRBV6-5,TGTGCCAGCAGTTACTCCAGCATGAACACTGAAGCTTTCTTT,CASSYSSMNTEAFF
NA,NA,TRBJ2-5,TRBV6-2/TRBV6-3,TGTGCCCGACACGACAGCCCCCTTCAAGAGACCCAGTACTTC,CARHDSPLQETQYF
NA,NA,TRBJ1-1,TRBV10-3,TGTGCCATCAGTGTAGACTATAACACTGAAGCTTTCTTT,CAISVDYNTEAFF
many,TRBD1,TRBJ1-2,TRBV5-8,TGTGCCAGCAACCGGGACAGGGCCTATGGCTACACCTTC,CASNRDRAYGYTF
many,NA,TRBJ2-5,TRBV3-1,TGTGCCAGCAGCCAAGTCTCGACGGAGACCCAGTACTTC,CASSQVSTETQYF
few,NA,TRBJ2-3,TRBV5-1,TGCGCCAGCAGCTCAGGAGGGACATACACAGATACGCAGTATTTT,CASSSGGTYTDTQYF
many,NA,TRBJ1-1,TRBV6-1,TGTGCCAGCAGGAGTCGGGGGAGGGGACATGAAGCTTTCTTT,CASRSRGRGHEAFF
NA,TRBD1,TRBJ1-2,TRBV20-1,TGCAGTGCCATAGGGGGCAGGGGAGGCTACACCTTC,CSAIGGRGGYTF
many,NA,TRBJ2-7,TRBV27,TGTGCCAGCAGTTTAAGGTCTAACTACGAGCAGTACTTC,CASSLRSNYEQYF
once,TRBD1,TRBJ2-3,TRBV2,TGTGCCAGCAGTCCCCCGGACAGGGAATGGGATACGCAGTATTTT,CASSPPDREWDTQYF
many,NA,TRBJ2-1,TRBV7-3,TGTGCCAGCAGCTTATCGCAGGCCAACAATGAGCAGTTCTTC,CASSLSQANNEQFF
NA,TRBD2,TRBJ2-7,TRBV10-1,TGCGCCAGCAGGGGACTAGCGGGAAGTATATACGAGCAGTACTTC,CASRGLAGSIYEQYF
many,NA,TRBJ2-7,TRBV6-2/TRBV6-3,TGTGCCAGCAGTAGACAGAACCTCGGCTACGAGCAGTACTTC,CASSRQNLGYEQYF
few,TRBD2,TRBJ2-3,TRBV25-1,TGTGCCAGCAGTGAGCGGACTAGCGGGAGAACGGCAGATACGCAGTATTTT,CASSERTSGRTADTQYF
few,NA,TRBJ2-4,TRBV7-2,TGTGCCAGCAGCTTAGCTGGCCAGGCCCAAGCCAAAAACATTCAGTACTTC,CASSLAGQAQAKNIQYF
NA,NA,TRBJ1-1,TRBV29-1,TGCAGCGTTGTCACGTTGATGAACACTGAAGCTTTCTTT,CSVVTLMNTEAFF
many,TRBD2,TRBJ2-7,TRBV10-3,TGTGCCACCCTACTCATGACTAGCGGCTCCTACGAGCAGTACTTC,CATLLMTSGSYEQYF
few,TRBD1,TRBJ2-5,TRBV5-6,TGTGCCAGCACCCCGGGCAGGGGGCTTACGGAGACCCAGTACTTC,CASTPGRGLTETQYF
many,NA,TRBJ2-7,TRBV6-1,TGTGCCAGCAGTGGACTGAACGAGCAGTACTTC,CASSGLNEQYF
many,NA,TRBJ1-5,TRBV20-1,TGCAGTGCTAGACCTCCCGGCAGGCGCCGTAGCAATCAGCCCCAGCATTTT,CSARPPGRRRSNQPQHF
NA,TRBD2,TRBJ2-5,TRBV29-1,TGCAGCGTTGAGACTAGCGGTAAACTGACCCAGTACTTC,CSVETSGKLTQYF
many,NA,TRBJ1-1,TRBV28,TGTGCCAGCAGTTTAATGGACAGAAAGAACACTGAAGCTTTCTTT,CASSLMDRKNTEAFF
few,NA,TRBJ1-1,TRBV7-9,TGTGCCAGCAGCTTATTCGTTGGGGGGCTTAAAATGGGGAACACTGAAGCTTTCTTT,CASSLFVGGLKMGNTEAFF
few,TRBD2,TRBJ2-3,TRBV19,TGTGCCAGTAGTGTACTAGCGGCCATCACAGATACGCAGTATTTT,CASSVLAAITDTQYF
many,NA,TRBJ1-1,TRBV20-1,TGCAGTGCTAGAGGGGCAGGTGAAGCTTTCTTT,CSARGAGEAFF
many,NA,TRBJ2-1,TRBV27,TGTGCCAGCTTAACAGCAGGACTCCCGAGCTCCTACAATGAGCAGTTCTTC,CASLTAGLPSSYNEQFF
many,TRBD2,TRBJ2-5,TRBV9,TGTGCCAGCAGCGTATCGCCAGCGGGAATTGTGGAGACCCAGTACTTC,CASSVSPAGIVETQYF
few,TRBD2,TRBJ2-1,TRBV20-1,TGCAGTGCTAGAGGCCCGGGAGGCCCCTACAATGAGCAGTTCTTC,CSARGPGGPYNEQFF
NA,TRBD1,TRBJ2-6,TRBV11-2,TGTGCCAGCAGCCCTACTCTCGGACAGGGAAGCTCTGGGGCCAACGTCCTGACTTTC,CASSPTLGQGSSGANVLTF
many,TRBD2,TRBJ2-1,TRBV7-6,TGTGCCAGCAGCTTATTTTCGCGGGAGGGCAATGAGCAGTTCTTC,CASSLFSREGNEQFF
NA,TRBD1,TRBJ1-1,TRBV10-3,TGTGCCATCAGCGGGGACAGGGGGTCTATGACGGCTGAAGCTTTCTTT,CAISGDRGSMTAEAFF
few,NA,TRBJ2-1,TRBV6-1,TGTGCCAGCAGTCCCCACCAAGTTAAGCAGTTTCGGCTGTTCTTC,CASSPHQVKQFRLFF
NA,TRBD2,TRBJ2-1,TRBV7-2,TGTGCCAGCCTTTCCCCCCTAGCGGGACGGCCCTACAATGAGCAGTTCTTC,CASLSPLAGRPYNEQFF
NA,NA,TRBJ1-1,TRBV29-1,TGCAGCGTTTTGCCCGGCTCGAGCACTGAAGCTTTCTTT,CSVLPGSSTEAFF
once,NA,TRBJ2-7,TRBV7-9,TGTGCCAGCAGCTCCGGAGGGCCAGCGGCCGAGCAGTACTTC,CASSSGGPAAEQYF
NA,TRBD1,TRBJ2-1,TRBV5-5,TGCGCCAGCAGCCAGCTGACAGGGTTCAATGAGCAGTTCTTC,CASSQLTGFNEQFF
many,NA,TRBJ2-1,TRBV29-1,TGCAGCGTTGAGGACAGACAGAGCTCCTACAATGAGCAGTTCTTC,CSVEDRQSSYNEQFF
many,NA,TRBJ2-1,TRBV6-2/TRBV6-3,TGTGCCAGCACGGCTAGCTTTTACAATGAGCAGTTCTTC,CASTASFYNEQFF
few,NA,TRBJ2-7,TRBV11-2,TGTGCCAGCAGAGAGATGGGCGAGCAGTACTTC,CASREMGEQYF
many,NA,TRBJ1-2,TRBV28,TGTGCCAGCACCCTGAGAGGCGACTACTATGGCTACACCTTC,CASTLRGDYYGYTF
NA,NA,TRBJ2-7,TRBV9,TGTGCCAGCAGCGTCGATAACAGGGTCGGGGAGCAGTACTTC,CASSVDNRVGEQYF
few,NA,TRBJ1-1,TRBV19,TGTGCCAGTAGACCGGGATCCATGAACACTGAAGCTTTCTTT,CASRPGSMNTEAFF
NA,NA,TRBJ2-1,TRBV7-3,TGTGCCAGCAGCTTAGGGGGACACCTCTCCTACAATGAGCAGTTCTTC,CASSLGGHLSYNEQFF